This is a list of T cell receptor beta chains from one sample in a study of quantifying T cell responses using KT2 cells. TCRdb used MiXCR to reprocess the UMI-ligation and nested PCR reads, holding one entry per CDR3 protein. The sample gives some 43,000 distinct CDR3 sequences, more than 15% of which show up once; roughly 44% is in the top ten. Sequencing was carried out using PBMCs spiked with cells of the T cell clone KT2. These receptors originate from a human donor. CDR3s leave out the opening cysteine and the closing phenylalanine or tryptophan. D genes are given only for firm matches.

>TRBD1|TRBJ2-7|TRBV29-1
SVRIWTGGDNEQY
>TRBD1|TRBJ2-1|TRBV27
ASIRTGGDNEQF
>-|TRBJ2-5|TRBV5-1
ASSWGLGARTQY
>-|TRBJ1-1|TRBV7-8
ASSLALQGVNTEAF
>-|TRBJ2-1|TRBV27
ASSSPWGQDYEQF
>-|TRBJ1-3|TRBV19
ATRTAQGNTIY
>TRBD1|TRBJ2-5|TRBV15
ATSRAGGETQY
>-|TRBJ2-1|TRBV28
ASIPPGDVVEQF
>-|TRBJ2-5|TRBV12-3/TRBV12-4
ASSLDVWPETQY
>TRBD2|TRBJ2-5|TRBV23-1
ASSQDTSGSRETQY
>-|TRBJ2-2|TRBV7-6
ASSLGQTGELF
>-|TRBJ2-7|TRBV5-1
ASSLASAEQY
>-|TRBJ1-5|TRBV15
ATSRGGISNQPQH
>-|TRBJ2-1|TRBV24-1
ATSDQGGHSYNEQF
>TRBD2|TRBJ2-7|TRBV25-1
ASSDPGGLYEQY
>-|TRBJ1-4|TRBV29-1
SVAGTLSTNEKLF
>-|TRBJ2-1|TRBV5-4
ASSLRAGVHNEQF
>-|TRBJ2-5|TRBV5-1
ASSAGTLGDLRETQY
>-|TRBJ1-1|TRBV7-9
ASSFGGAEPEAF
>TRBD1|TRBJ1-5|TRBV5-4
ASLGGINQPQH
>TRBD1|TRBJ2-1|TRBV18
ASSPSGTGRSEQF
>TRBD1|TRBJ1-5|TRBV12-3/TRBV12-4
ASSTRTGDGSDQPQH
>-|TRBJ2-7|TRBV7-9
ASSRTEYEQY
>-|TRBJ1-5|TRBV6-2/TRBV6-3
ATRRGGTNQPQH
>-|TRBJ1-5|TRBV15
ATSREMVSNQPQH
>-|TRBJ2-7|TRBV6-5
ASSETGGLTIEQY
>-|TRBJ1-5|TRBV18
ASSLRTDSNQPQH
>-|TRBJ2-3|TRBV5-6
ASTPQGSTDTQY
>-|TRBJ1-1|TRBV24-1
ATSDSENTEAF
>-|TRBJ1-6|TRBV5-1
ASSLAPTGHYNSPLH
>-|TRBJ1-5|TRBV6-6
ASSYPRDPGRFRGGNQPQH
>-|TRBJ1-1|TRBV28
ASSRSGANTEAF
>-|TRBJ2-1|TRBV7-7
ASSEGLDRPGRRSGEQF
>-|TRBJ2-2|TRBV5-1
ASGEGTGELF
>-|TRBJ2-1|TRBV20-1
SGTNLHGSYNEQF
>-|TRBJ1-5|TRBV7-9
ASSLETERNQPQH
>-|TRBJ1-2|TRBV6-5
ASSDRFDSPYGYT
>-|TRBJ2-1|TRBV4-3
ASSQDIGGRNNEQF
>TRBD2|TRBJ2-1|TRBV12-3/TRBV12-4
ATKGVTSGRGEQF